This TCR beta chain is from a study of shared clonotypes between healthy human individuals. The repertoire was sequenced with immunoSEQ multiplex PCR; TCRdb's copy has only in-frame clones and lacks some. The sample carries around 610,000 clones, 90% to 97% recorded once. V lost 8 bases to trimming and J lost 1 base; unmatched junction nucleotides: 1. The V gene's germline CDR1 is WSHSY and CDR2 SAAADI. The CDR3 contains 13 residues. Positive CCR7 selection of CD45RO-negative cells yielded the naive CD8 cells, and terminally differentiated effector memory CD45RA+ cells were excluded. The chain uses TRBV10-2 and TRBJ2-2; the match to TRBD1 covers 7 bases. The receptor was derived from a woman aged 25 to 39 in good health. The sample was naive CD8+ T cells sorted from blood. CDR3 nucleotide sequence: TGCGCCAGCGGACAGGTGAACACCGGGGAGCTGTTTTTT. It yields the protein CASGQVNTGELFF.